Presented here are 5 T cell receptor beta chains from one specimen sequenced in a study of T cell repertoires in cytomegalovirus infection (dated by TCRdb to about 2019). TCRdb lists the instrument as Illumina HiSeq 1500. TCRdb passed the public sequencing reads through fastp at Q25 and MiXCR, retaining productive beta sequences. Entries that share a CDR3 protein sequence are merged under the most common genes and DNA. For this sample the table gives just over 150,000 distinct CDR3 sequences, of which 20% to 30% were detected only once. The ten largest clonotypes hold 11% of the sample. The material sequenced was PBMCs. All receptors come from a human donor in good health (CMV status not recorded). Some clones in this sample may be carry-over from other donors' samples.

Only a few counts were recorded for this clonotype. The gene calls are TRBV20-1 and TRBJ2-4; 7 bases map to TRBD1. From germline, CDR1 is DFQATT and CDR2 SNEGSKA (reference sequence). With 0 bases clipped from V and 0 bases from J, the junction kept 5 bases outside the gene matches. The CDR3 has 16 residues. CDR3 region: CSARESGTAAKNIQYF. DNA for the CDR3: TGCAGTGCTAGAGAATCCGGGACAGCAGCCAAAAACATTCAGTACTTC.

The chain carries TRBV18 and TRBJ2-3, with 15 bases matching TRBD2. The CDR3 is made up of 16 amino acids. V lost 3 bases and J lost 4; bases outside the gene matches: 2. The germline V gene encodes CDR1 KGHSH and CDR2 LQKENI. The CDR3 sequence: CASSPGLAGGPDTQYF. CDR3 bases: TGTGCCAGCTCACCGGGACTAGCGGGAGGCCCAGATACGCAGTATTTT.

The chain is built from TRBV7-9 and TRBJ2-5; the D gene could be TRBD1 or TRBD2 (5 bases each). The CDR3 length is 15 residues. V lost 3 bases to trimming and J lost 5 bases, with 16 bases between them. The V gene's germline CDR1 is SEHNR and CDR2 FQNEAQ (reference sequence). In nucleotides, the CDR3 is TGTGCCAGCAGCTTCGGTCAGAGGGGCATCGAGACCCAGTACTTC. It specifies CASSFGQRGIETQYF.

This clonotype was seen repeatedly, ten times or more. CDR3 region: CASSPTGQVNQPQHF. In DNA form, the CDR3 reads TGTGCCAGCAGTCCCACGGGACAGGTCAATCAGCCCCAGCATTTT. This chain joins TRBV12-3 or TRBV12-4 and TRBJ1-5; 8 bases agree with TRBD1. Trimming at V came to 5 bases and at J to 3 bases, leaving 6 bases not matched to a gene. This CDR3 has 15 residues.

A few counts support this clonotype. The V gene is TRBV20-1, the J gene TRBJ2-6; the D gene is possibly TRBD1 (6 bases). Deletions cut 0 bases from V and 4 bases from J, with 13 bases between. Germline values: CDR1 DFQATT, CDR2 SNEGSKA (reference sequence). The CDR3 sequence is 16 residues long. The CDR3 bases are TGCAGTGCTAGAGATTTTACAGGGAAAGGGGCCAACGTCCTGACTTTC. This gives the protein CSARDFTGKGANVLTF.